The rows below give T cell receptor beta chains drawn from one sample of a study of OX40 agonist ivuxolimab in advanced cancers. The data were produced by immunoSEQ multiplex PCR, yet TCRdb's version contains in-frame clones alone and is incomplete. The table lists tens of thousands of clones, approximately 87% of them singletons. The input for sequencing was CD4+ or CD8+ T cells sorted from blood, taken in a trial of the OX40 agonist ivuxolimab. All receptors derive from an adult with an advanced solid tumor such as melanoma, head and neck, liver or kidney cancer. Both conserved end residues are part of each CDR3. Fields, in order: V gene, clone size, D gene, J gene, CDR3 protein, CDR3 DNA. The D gene is left open where the match is weak. Some rows have no size entry. The others give once, few or many, or a class for an expanded clone.

V gene: TRBV7-2
clone size: once
D gene: TRBD1
J gene: TRBJ2-7
CDR3 protein: CASSQGQGGSYEQYF
CDR3 DNA: TGTGCCAGCAGCCAAGGACAGGGGGGATCCTACGAGCAGTACTTC

V gene: TRBV5-3
clone size: .
D gene: .
J gene: TRBJ2-7
CDR3 protein: CARSLDTYEQYF
CDR3 DNA: TGTGCCAGAAGCTTGGACACCTACGAGCAGTACTTC

V gene: TRBV18
clone size: .
D gene: .
J gene: TRBJ1-1
CDR3 protein: CASSPTGTSNTEAFF
CDR3 DNA: TGTGCCAGCTCACCTACCGGGACATCGAACACTGAAGCTTTCTTT

V gene: TRBV19
clone size: .
D gene: .
J gene: TRBJ1-2
CDR3 protein: CASSINRDNGYTF
CDR3 DNA: TGTGCCAGTAGTATCAACAGGGATAATGGCTACACCTTC

V gene: TRBV6-6
clone size: .
D gene: .
J gene: TRBJ1-6
CDR3 protein: CASKSGGESSPLHF
CDR3 DNA: TGTGCCAGCAAATCCGGGGGGGAAAGCTCACCCCTCCACTTT

V gene: TRBV6-5
clone size: once
D gene: .
J gene: TRBJ1-3
CDR3 protein: CASLSGNTIYF
CDR3 DNA: TGTGCCAGCCTCTCTGGAAACACCATATATTTT

V gene: TRBV6-4
clone size: medium-sized
D gene: .
J gene: TRBJ1-5
CDR3 protein: CASSDRGHLDNQPQHF
CDR3 DNA: TGTGCCAGCAGTGACCGGGGACATTTAGACAATCAGCCCCAGCATTTT

V gene: TRBV6-6
clone size: .
D gene: .
J gene: TRBJ1-5
CDR3 protein: CASSSGQHNQPQHF
CDR3 DNA: TGTGCCAGCAGTTCCGGACAGCACAATCAGCCCCAGCATTTT

V gene: TRBV2
clone size: .
D gene: .
J gene: TRBJ2-2
CDR3 protein: CASSEGTAISNTGELFF
CDR3 DNA: TGTGCCAGCAGTGAAGGGACAGCGATCTCGAACACCGGGGAGCTGTTTTTT

V gene: TRBV5-1
clone size: once
D gene: .
J gene: TRBJ2-3
CDR3 protein: CASSGGTSSDTQYF
CDR3 DNA: TGCGCCAGCAGCGGCGGGACATCGTCAGATACGCAGTATTTT

V gene: TRBV7-7
clone size: .
D gene: .
J gene: TRBJ2-1
CDR3 protein: CASSLKGYRARDEQFF
CDR3 DNA: TGTGCTAGCAGCTTAAAGGGGTACAGGGCTCGGGATGAGCAGTTCTTC

V gene: TRBV6-1
clone size: once
D gene: .
J gene: TRBJ1-5
CDR3 protein: CASSRDKVAPQHF
CDR3 DNA: TGTGCCAGCAGTAGGGACAAAGTGGCGCCCCAGCATTTT

V gene: TRBV19
clone size: .
D gene: TRBD1
J gene: TRBJ2-3
CDR3 protein: CASSIGQGSTDTQYF
CDR3 DNA: TGTGCCAGTAGTATCGGACAGGGGAGCACAGATACGCAGTATTTT

V gene: TRBV6-5
clone size: few
D gene: TRBD2
J gene: TRBJ2-1
CDR3 protein: CASRVGLATHNEQFF
CDR3 DNA: TGTGCCAGCAGGGTGGGACTAGCGACCCACAATGAGCAGTTCTTC

V gene: TRBV19
clone size: .
D gene: .
J gene: TRBJ1-3
CDR3 protein: CASSPGVSGNTIYF
CDR3 DNA: TGTGCCAGTAGTCCCGGGGTCTCTGGAAACACCATATATTTT

V gene: TRBV25-1
clone size: once
D gene: .
J gene: TRBJ1-3
CDR3 protein: CASSDWGGTGNTIYF
CDR3 DNA: TGTGCCAGCAGTGATTGGGGAGGCACTGGAAACACCATATATTTT

V gene: TRBV7-8
clone size: .
D gene: TRBD2
J gene: TRBJ2-3
CDR3 protein: CASRPIGGASTDTQYF
CDR3 DNA: TGTGCCAGCCGCCCCATCGGGGGGGCTAGCACAGATACGCAGTATTTT

V gene: TRBV11-2
clone size: .
D gene: .
J gene: TRBJ2-6
CDR3 protein: CASSPGPASGANVLTF
CDR3 DNA: TGTGCCAGCAGCCCAGGACCTGCCTCTGGGGCCAACGTCCTGACTTTC

V gene: TRBV27
clone size: .
D gene: TRBD1
J gene: TRBJ2-6
CDR3 protein: CASSSAGTGISGANVLTF
CDR3 DNA: TGTGCCAGCAGTTCCGCCGGGACAGGGATTTCTGGGGCCAACGTCCTGACTTTC